The rows below give T cell receptor beta chains drawn from one sample of a study of CD8+CD57+ T cells in acquired aplastic anemia. TCRdb recomputed calls from the reads with MiXCR, one row per CDR3 protein. The sample lists roughly 58,000 distinct CDR3 sequences; about 54% were seen once. Sequenced: sorted CD4+, CD8+, or CD8+CD57+ T cells (not recorded which) from PBMCs. The source is a human donor in good health, serving as a control. The CDR3 runs from the conserved cysteine through the conserved F or W. Each record gives: clone size, V gene, J gene, D gene, CDR3 DNA, CDR3 protein. A D gene is named only where the DNA matches it firmly. Rows may omit the clone size; those that give it use once, few, many or a size class.

>.|TRBV20-1|TRBJ2-5|.
TGCAGTGCCAGCTCAAGGGGAAACCAAGAGACCCAGTACTTC
CSASSRGNQETQYF
>.|TRBV6-4|TRBJ1-6|.
TGTGCCAGCAGTCAAAATTCACCCCTCCACTTT
CASSQNSPLHF
>.|TRBV10-3|TRBJ1-2|.
TGTGCCATCAGTGAGTCACACTATGGCTACACCTTC
CAISESHYGYTF
>.|TRBV19|TRBJ2-2|.
TGTGCCAGTAGTATAGGACAGGGACTGCCCTACACCGGGGAGCTGTTTTTT
CASSIGQGLPYTGELFF
>many|TRBV12-3/TRBV12-4|TRBJ2-5|TRBD2
TGTGCCAGCAGTTTCCTTTTGACTAGCGGGATCACCGGGGAGACCCAGTACTTC
CASSFLLTSGITGETQYF
>.|TRBV2|TRBJ1-2|TRBD1
TGTGCCAGCAGTTCCCGCGGGACAGAGTATGGCTACACCTTC
CASSSRGTEYGYTF
>many|TRBV28|TRBJ2-2|TRBD2
TGTGCCAGCAAAGGGCTAGCGGCAAACACCGGGGAGCTGTTTTTT
CASKGLAANTGELFF
>many|TRBV6-4|TRBJ2-1|.
TGTGCCAGCAGTGTACAAAGTCTAGCGCCGAGGAATGAGCAGTTCTTC
CASSVQSLAPRNEQFF
>.|TRBV15|TRBJ1-1|.
TGTGCCACCAGCAGAGATCGCACAGTGAACACTGAAGCTTTCTTT
CATSRDRTVNTEAFF
>.|TRBV7-2|TRBJ2-7|TRBD2
TGTGCCAGCAGCCTCGGGACTAGCGGGAGATCCGAGCAGTACTTC
CASSLGTSGRSEQYF
>.|TRBV3-1|TRBJ2-1|TRBD2
TGTGCCAGCAGCCGCGGGATAGCGGGAGTAATTAGAAATGAGCAGTTCTTC
CASSRGIAGVIRNEQFF
>many|TRBV7-9|TRBJ2-1|.
TGTGCCAGCAGCTTAGGAGTGGGCGGAGGGGGCGAGCAGTTCTTC
CASSLGVGGGGEQFF
>.|TRBV29-1|TRBJ1-2|.
TGCAGCGTTGAAGCAGAAAACTATGGCTACACCTTC
CSVEAENYGYTF
>.|TRBV24-1|TRBJ2-7|.
TGTGCCACCAGCGGAAAGCAGGCGTCGTCCTACGAGCAGTACTTC
CATSGKQASSYEQYF
>medium-sized|TRBV15|TRBJ2-3|.
TGTGCCACCAGCAACGTAAGAGATCCGCCAGATACGCAGTATTTT
CATSNVRDPPDTQYF
>.|TRBV10-3|TRBJ2-3|TRBD2
TGTGCCATCAGGGGACTAGCGGACAGGGATACGCAGTATTTT
CAIRGLADRDTQYF
>.|TRBV9|TRBJ2-7|TRBD2
TGTGCCAGCAGCGAGACTAGCGGGTACTCCTACGAGCAGTACTTC
CASSETSGYSYEQYF
>many|TRBV20-1|TRBJ2-1|.
TGCAGTGCTAGAGAGTTTTGGATAACAAACAATGAGCAGTTCTTC
CSAREFWITNNEQFF
>few|TRBV28|TRBJ1-1|.
TGTGCCAGCAAGCCTAAGGCGGGGGTTAGAGGCCGCACTGAAGCTTTCTTT
CASKPKAGVRGRTEAFF
>many|TRBV11-1|TRBJ1-5|.
TGTGCCAGCAGCTTAGGAGGGGCAGGGGTGGAACGCAATCAGCCCCAGCATTTT
CASSLGGAGVERNQPQHF
>.|TRBV29-1|TRBJ1-1|TRBD1
TGCAGCGTTGCCGGACAGGGGGGATTGACCACTGAAGCTTTCTTT
CSVAGQGGLTTEAFF